This is a list of T cell receptor beta chains from one sample in a study of T cell repertoires in cytomegalovirus infection. These receptors are not linked to any known antigen. Using its own MiXCR run on the reads, TCRdb lists one record per CDR3 protein. This sample carries about 890,000 distinct CDR3 sequences, 30% to 40% of them seen once, and the ten largest clones take 13%. The sample in question was cultured CD8+ T cells from PBMCs, obtained from culture after CMV antigen stimulation. The receptors were gathered from a human donor in good health (CMV status not recorded). Some clones in this sample may be carry-over from other donors' samples. CDR3s include the opening cysteine and the closing phenylalanine or tryptophan. The D gene is left open where the match is weak. Only part of the rows carry a size: once, few, many, or a class if the clone is expanded.

D gene	clone size	J gene	V gene	CDR3 DNA	CDR3 protein
TRBD1	few	TRBJ1-6	TRBV27	TGTGCCAGCAGCGACAGGGGGTATTCACCCCTCCACTTT	CASSDRGYSPLHF
TRBD1	.	TRBJ1-5	TRBV7-6	TGTGCCAGCAGCTTGGGACAGGGGGCAAGACCCCAGCATTTT	CASSLGQGARPQHF
.	.	TRBJ2-1	TRBV29-1	TGCAGCGTTGGAACCCCGACTAGTTTGTTTGAGCAGTTCTTC	CSVGTPTSLFEQFF
.	few	TRBJ2-5	TRBV6-1	TGTGCCAGCAGTTTTGCGGGGGAGACCCAGTACTTC	CASSFAGETQYF
TRBD1	many	TRBJ1-1	TRBV7-8	TGTGCCAGCAGCTTAGATCACAGGGGAATGAACACTGAAGCTTTCTTT	CASSLDHRGMNTEAFF
.	.	TRBJ1-1	TRBV4-3	TGCGCCAGCAGCCAAAAGGATGTCACTGAAGCTTTCTTT	CASSQKDVTEAFF
TRBD2	.	TRBJ2-2	TRBV29-1	TGCAGCGTTGAAGGAATCGGGGGGATCACCGGGGAGCTGTTTTTT	CSVEGIGGITGELFF
.	few	TRBJ1-4	TRBV5-4	TGTGCCAGCAGCATACCGGGACTGTCTGAAAAACTGTTTTTT	CASSIPGLSEKLFF
TRBD1	.	TRBJ2-1	TRBV11-3	TGTGCCAGCAGCCCCTCCGGGACAGGGGACGACAATGAGCAGTTCTTC	CASSPSGTGDDNEQFF
TRBD2	many	TRBJ2-2	TRBV7-2	TGTGCCAGCAGCTTAAACGGGGGGGCCCTTCGGACCGGGGAGCTGTTTTTT	CASSLNGGALRTGELFF
.	.	TRBJ2-1	TRBV11-2	TGTGCCAGCAGCTTAGGTCGGGGGTACAAGGAGCAGTTCTTC	CASSLGRGYKEQFF
.	.	TRBJ2-1	TRBV7-6	TGTGCCAGCAGCTCACCAAGTGGTTCCTACAATGAGCAGTTCTTC	CASSSPSGSYNEQFF
TRBD1	many	TRBJ2-1	TRBV7-9	TGTGCCAGCAGCTTAAGCAGGGGGCCTCAGTTCTTC	CASSLSRGPQFF
.	.	TRBJ1-1	TRBV28	TGTGCCAGCAGTTTGAGGAGACAGTTGAATACTGAAGCTTTCTTT	CASSLRRQLNTEAFF
.	many	TRBJ2-7	TRBV7-8	TGTGCCAGCAGCCCCGGCGTAACCGAGCAGTACTTC	CASSPGVTEQYF
.	.	TRBJ2-3	TRBV7-2	TGTGCCAGCAGCTTAGGTGGAAGGGGCAGGACGAAAACAGATACGCAGTATTTT	CASSLGGRGRTKTDTQYF
TRBD2	many	TRBJ2-3	TRBV7-2	TGTGCCAGCAGCTTAGAGGGGGCTAGCGGGGACACGCAGTATTTT	CASSLEGASGDTQYF
TRBD2	few	TRBJ2-3	TRBV10-3	TGTGCCATACGCGGGGGGCCCAGCGGGACAGATACGCAGTATTTT	CAIRGGPSGTDTQYF
.	many	TRBJ1-4	TRBV7-8	TGTGCCAGCAGCGAAAGTCCTTCGGGCAGGGTTAATGAAAAACTGTTTTTT	CASSESPSGRVNEKLFF
TRBD1	few	TRBJ1-6	TRBV27	TGTGCCAGCAGACTCGGACGGACAGGCTATAATTCACCCCTCCACTTT	CASRLGRTGYNSPLHF
.	few	TRBJ2-2	TRBV4-1	TGCGCCAGCAGCCAAGATTTGGCGGTTGCCGGGGAGCTGTTTTTT	CASSQDLAVAGELFF
.	few	TRBJ2-3	TRBV7-9	TGTGCCTATAAGGATTCAGATACGCAGTATTTT	CAYKDSDTQYF
.	.	TRBJ1-2	TRBV29-1	TGCAGCGCCGGGGCAGGACTTATAAACTATGGCTACACCTTC	CSAGAGLINYGYTF
.	.	TRBJ1-1	TRBV19	TGTGCCAGTAGTTCCTTGGGGAGGGAATCCACTGAAGCTTTCTTT	CASSSLGRESTEAFF
TRBD1	.	TRBJ2-5	TRBV7-9	TGTGCCAGCAGCTCCCCCAGGACAGGGATAGGGGAGACCCAGTACTTC	CASSSPRTGIGETQYF
TRBD1	many	TRBJ1-1	TRBV7-9	TGTGCCAGCAGCTCAATGGGGGGACAGCCTAACACTGAAGCTTTCTTT	CASSSMGGQPNTEAFF
.	.	TRBJ1-1	TRBV4-1	TGCGCCAGCAGCCACCAGGGGCTACGACGAGACACTGAAGCTTTCTTT	CASSHQGLRRDTEAFF